This passage covers 17 T cell receptor beta chains from one sample sequenced in a study of immune evolution from preneoplasia to lung adenocarcinoma. Repertoires were generated with immunoSEQ multiplex PCR, while TCRdb's copy carries only in-frame clones and drops some. The sample lists about 14,000 clones; roughly four fifths were seen once. Sequencing was done on a sample of FFPE minimally invasive lung adenocarcinoma tissue. The source is a person between 55 and 80 years old with lung adenocarcinoma.

This clone came up a few times. CDR3 sequence (DNA): TGTGCCAGCAGTTACACGACAGGCACTAATTCACCCCTCCACTTT. Translating gives CASSYTTGTNSPLHF. This chain connects TRBV6-5 to TRBJ1-6, with a possible D match to TRBD1 (6 bases). The length of the CDR3 is 15 residues. V dropped 2 bases and J dropped 6 bases, with 11 bases sitting between them. Per the germline V gene, CDR1 is MNHEY and CDR2 is SVGAGI.

The chain has TRBV6-1 and TRBJ2-7; D possibly corresponds to TRBD2 (6 bases). V gave up 5 bases and J gave up 3 bases, with 17 bases separating them. This CDR3 has 15 residues. In germline, CDR1 is MNHNS, CDR2 SASEGT. CDR3 protein: CASSLIWDFSYEQYF. In DNA, the CDR3 is TGTGCCAGCAGTCTAATTTGGGACTTCAGCTACGAGCAGTACTTC.

This clone was recorded once. This chain uses TRBV5-4 with TRBJ2-7, with D tentatively TRBD1 (6 bases). Trimming stripped 0 bases from V and 5 bases from J, with 9 bases between. CDR1 is SGHNT, CDR2 YYREEE, per germline (reference sequence). This CDR3 is built from 13 residues. This CDR3 is CASSLAGVHEQYF. The DNA of the CDR3 is TGTGCCAGCAGCTTGGCAGGGGTCCACGAGCAGTACTTC.

The CDR3 region is CASSSAWTGQGNTIYF. CDR3 DNA sequence: TGTGCCAGCAGCTCTGCTTGGACAGGGCAAGGAAACACCATATATTTT. The V gene is TRBV11-2, the J gene TRBJ1-3, with 8 bases lining up with TRBD1. Germline loops: CDR1 SGHAT, CDR2 FQNNGV. V shed 4 bases and J 4 bases; nucleotides not matched to a gene: 9. The CDR3 is 16 residues long.

The chain combines TRBV5-6 with TRBJ1-2; D not certain. This CDR3 is built from 14 residues. The V gene's germline CDR1 is SGHDT and CDR2 YYEEEE. Trimming left V 4 bases short and J 2 bases short, with 12 bases between. This CDR3 is CASSPEGRNYGYTF. CDR3 DNA sequence: TGTGCCAGCAGCCCCGAAGGGAGGAACTATGGCTACACCTTC.

The chain has TRBV5-5 and TRBJ2-5, with D perhaps TRBD2 (6 bases). The V gene's germline CDR1 is SGHKS and CDR2 YYEKEE (reference sequence). The CDR3 length is 14 residues. Trimming cost V 0 bases and J 7 bases, with 13 bases left between them. CDR3 DNA sequence: TGTGCCAGCAGCTTGGCTTGGAGCGGGTCGACCCAGTACTTC. Translation gives CASSLAWSGSTQYF.

V and J are TRBV19 and TRBJ1-2; 7 bases fit TRBD1. Germline CDR1 reads LNHDA; CDR2 reads SQIVND (reference sequence). The CDR3 runs 13 residues. V gave up 10 bases and J gave up 3 bases; unmatched junction bases: 8. The CDR3 sequence: CATSGTGDYGYTF. The CDR3 coding sequence is TGTGCCACCTCGGGTACAGGGGACTATGGCTACACCTTC.

J is TRBJ2-5 and V is TRBV30; no reliable D call. Looked up from germline, CDR1 is GTSNPN and CDR2 is SVGIG (reference sequence). V was clipped by 2 bases and J by 2 bases, with 6 bases between them. This CDR3 comprises 12 residues. The CDR3 region is CAWSRAQETQYF. The CDR3 DNA reads as TGTGCCTGGAGTAGAGCGCAAGAGACCCAGTACTTC.

This clone came up once. The junction departs from germline at one end; a sequencing error may be responsible. J is TRBJ2-7 and V is TRBV29-1, with a weak D call TRBD2 (6 bases). The CDR3 has 15 amino acids. Germline V gene sequence: CDR1 SQVTM, CDR2 ANQGSEA. The CDR3 DNA sequence: TGCAGCGTTTTCCGAGGAGGGCAGAGCTCCTACAAGCAGTACTTC. Residues: CSVFRGGQSSYKQYF.

This sequence joins TRBV7-6 and TRBJ1-1; TRBD1 aligns across 7 bases. The CDR3 covers 16 residues. V was clipped by 5 bases and J by 0 bases; unmatched bases: 9. Germline CDR1 and CDR2: SGHVS and FNYEAQ. DNA of the CDR3: TGTGCCAGCAGCCTTCGACAGGGTAGCATGAACACTGAAGCTTTCTTT. It is translated as CASSLRQGSMNTEAFF. The complete variable domain, with remaining parts taken from reference TRBV7-6 and TRBJ1-1, reads GAGVSQSPRYKVTKRGQDVALRCDPISGHVSLYWYRQALGQGPEFLTYFNYEAQQDKSGLPNDRFSAERPEGSISTLTIQRTEQRDSAMYRCASSLRQGSMNTEAFFGQGTRLTVV.

This clone showed up just a few times. This chain joins TRBV6-1 and TRBJ2-7, with D possibly being TRBD1 or TRBD2 (5 bases each). Germline lookup yields CDR1 MNHNS and CDR2 SASEGT. CDR3 length: 15 amino acids. With 0 bases removed from V and 2 bases from J, the gap between germline ends came to 11 bases. The CDR3 nucleotides are TGTGCCAGCAGTGAAGCGGCCGGGGCCGCCTACGAGCAGTACTTC. Protein sequence: CASSEAAGAAYEQYF.

This chain links TRBV5-4 with TRBJ2-1, with 10 bases that match TRBD2. The V gene's germline CDR1 is SGHNT and CDR2 YYREEE (reference sequence). V gave up 4 bases and J gave up 12 bases; unmatched junction bases: 13. CDR3 length: 15 residues. CDR3 DNA: TGTGCCAGCAGCCTGCGGGGGGTTAGCGGGAGGTTGCAGTTCTTC. It codes for CASSLRGVSGRLQFF.

This chain connects TRBV5-1 to TRBJ1-1; D ambiguous. Germline V gene data show CDR1 as SGHRS and CDR2 as YFSETQ. The length of the CDR3 is 13 residues. V dropped 4 bases and J dropped 1 base, with 8 bases sitting between them. CDR3 in DNA: TGCGCCAGCAGCCTGGATTGGAACACTGAAGCTTTCTTT. Its protein product is CASSLDWNTEAFF.

This clone came up a few times. The V and J genes are TRBV5-1 and TRBJ2-2; D possibly corresponds to TRBD1 (6 bases). V shed 2 bases and J shed 1 base, with 9 bases lying between them. Germline CDR1 is SGHRS and CDR2 is YFSETQ. The CDR3 consists of 15 residues. CDR3 sequence (DNA): TGCGCCAGCAGCTTTGGGACACTGAACACCGGGGAGCTGTTTTTT. Its translation is CASSFGTLNTGELFF.

The table lists this clone with a count of one. The chain carries TRBV5-4 and TRBJ2-3; D not resolved. The CDR3 totals 13 residues. Germline lookup yields CDR1 SGHNT and CDR2 YYREEE (reference sequence). Deletions cut 0 bases from V and 5 bases from J, with 7 bases between. The CDR3 coding sequence is TGTGCCAGCAGCTTGGCGGTAGGAGATACGCAGTATTTT. This codes for CASSLAVGDTQYF.

The chain combines TRBV27 with TRBJ1-5, with D possibly being TRBD1 (5 bases). The germline V and J ends were trimmed by 8 bases and 7 bases, with 18 bases remaining between them. The CDR3 has 14 amino acids. Germline V CDR1 and CDR2: MNHEY, SMNVEV (reference sequence). In DNA form, the CDR3 reads TGTGCCAGCCGCGCGACACAGGATTGGCAGCCCCAGCATTTT. It yields the protein CASRATQDWQPQHF.

The V and J genes are TRBV15 and TRBJ1-5, with D unclear. Deletions cut 0 bases from V and 11 bases from J, with 11 bases between. The CDR3 has 13 residues. The germline CDR1 and CDR2 sequences are LNHNV and YYDKDF (reference sequence). Here the CDR3 reads CATSRDHPRSQHF. The DNA of the CDR3 is TGTGCCACCAGCAGAGATCATCCCCGGTCCCAGCATTTT.